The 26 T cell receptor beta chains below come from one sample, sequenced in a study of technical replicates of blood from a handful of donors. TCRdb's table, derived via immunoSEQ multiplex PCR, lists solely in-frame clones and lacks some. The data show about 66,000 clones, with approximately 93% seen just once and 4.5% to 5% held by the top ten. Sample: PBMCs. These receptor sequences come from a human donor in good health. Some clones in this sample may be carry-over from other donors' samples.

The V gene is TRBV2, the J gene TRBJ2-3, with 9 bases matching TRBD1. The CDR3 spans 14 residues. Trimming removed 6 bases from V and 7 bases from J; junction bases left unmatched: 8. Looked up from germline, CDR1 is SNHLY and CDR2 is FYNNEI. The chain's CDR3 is CASREQGARNTQYF. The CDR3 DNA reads TGTGCCAGCAGGGAACAGGGGGCGAGGAATACGCAGTATTTT.

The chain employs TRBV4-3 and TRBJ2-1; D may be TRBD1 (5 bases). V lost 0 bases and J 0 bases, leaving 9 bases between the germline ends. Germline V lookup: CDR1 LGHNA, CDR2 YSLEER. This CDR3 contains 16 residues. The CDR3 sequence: CASSQDRGFSYNEQFF. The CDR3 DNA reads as TGCGCCAGCAGCCAAGATAGGGGTTTCTCCTACAATGAGCAGTTCTTC.

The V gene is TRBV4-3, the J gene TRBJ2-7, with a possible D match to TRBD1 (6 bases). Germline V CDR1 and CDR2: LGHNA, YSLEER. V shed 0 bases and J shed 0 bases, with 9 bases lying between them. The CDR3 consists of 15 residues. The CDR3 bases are TGCGCCAGCAGCCAAGATCGGGACATCTCCTACGAGCAGTACTTC. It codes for CASSQDRDISYEQYF.

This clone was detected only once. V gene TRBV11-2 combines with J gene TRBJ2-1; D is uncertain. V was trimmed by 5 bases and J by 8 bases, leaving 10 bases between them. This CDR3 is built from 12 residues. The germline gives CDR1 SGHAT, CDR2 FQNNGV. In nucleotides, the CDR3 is TGTGCCAGCAGCCCAGTTAACCATGAGCAGTTCTTC. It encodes CASSPVNHEQFF.

The CDR3 here is CASSQEAGQPQHF. In DNA, the CDR3 is TGTGCCAGCAGCCAAGAGGCAGGGCAGCCCCAGCATTTT. The V gene is TRBV4-2, the J gene TRBJ1-5; tentative D call: TRBD1 (5 bases). The germline V and J ends were trimmed by 0 bases and 7 bases, with 7 bases remaining between them. The CDR3 is 13 residues long. Germline CDR1 reads LGHNA; CDR2 reads YNFKEQ.

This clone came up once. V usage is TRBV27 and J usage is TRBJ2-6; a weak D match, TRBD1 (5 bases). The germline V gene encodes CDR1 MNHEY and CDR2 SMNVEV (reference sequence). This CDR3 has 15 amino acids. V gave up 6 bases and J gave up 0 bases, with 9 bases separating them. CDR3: CASRYDSSGANVLTF. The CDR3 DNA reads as TGTGCCAGCAGATATGACAGCTCTGGGGCCAACGTCCTGACTTTC.

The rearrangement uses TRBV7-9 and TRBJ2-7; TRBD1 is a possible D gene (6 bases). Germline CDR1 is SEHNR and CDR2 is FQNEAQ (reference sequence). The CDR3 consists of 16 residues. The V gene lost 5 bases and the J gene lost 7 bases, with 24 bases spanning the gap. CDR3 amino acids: CASSGTGTRGIGEQYF. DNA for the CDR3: TGTGCCAGCAGCGGGACCGGGACAAGGGGTATTGGGGAGCAGTACTTC.

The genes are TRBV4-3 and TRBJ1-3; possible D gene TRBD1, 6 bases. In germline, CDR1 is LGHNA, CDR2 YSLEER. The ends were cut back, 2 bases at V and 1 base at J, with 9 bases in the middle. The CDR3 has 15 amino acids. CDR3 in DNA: TGCGCCAGCAGCCAACAGACAGGTTCTGGAAACACCATATATTTT. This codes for CASSQQTGSGNTIYF.

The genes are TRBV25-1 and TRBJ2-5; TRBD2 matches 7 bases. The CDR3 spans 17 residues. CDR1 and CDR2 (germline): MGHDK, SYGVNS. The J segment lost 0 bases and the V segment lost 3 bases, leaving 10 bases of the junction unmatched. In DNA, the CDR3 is TGTGCCAGCAGTGACATCAATAGGCGGGGGTACCAAGAGACCCAGTACTTC. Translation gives CASSDINRRGYQETQYF.

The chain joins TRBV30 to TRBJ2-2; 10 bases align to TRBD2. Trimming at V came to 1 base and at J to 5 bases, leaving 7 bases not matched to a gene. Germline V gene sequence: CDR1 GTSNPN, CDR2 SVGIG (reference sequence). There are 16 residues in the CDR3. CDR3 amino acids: CAWSGLAGVGTGELFF. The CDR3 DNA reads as TGTGCCTGGAGTGGCCTAGCGGGAGTGGGTACCGGGGAGCTGTTTTTT.

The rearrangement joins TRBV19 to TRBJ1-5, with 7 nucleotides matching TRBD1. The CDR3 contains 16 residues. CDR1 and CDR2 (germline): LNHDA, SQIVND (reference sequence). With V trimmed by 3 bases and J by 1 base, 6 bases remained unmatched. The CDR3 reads CASSILGQASNQPQHF. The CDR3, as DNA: TGTGCCAGTAGTATCCTCGGACAGGCGAGCAATCAGCCCCAGCATTTT.

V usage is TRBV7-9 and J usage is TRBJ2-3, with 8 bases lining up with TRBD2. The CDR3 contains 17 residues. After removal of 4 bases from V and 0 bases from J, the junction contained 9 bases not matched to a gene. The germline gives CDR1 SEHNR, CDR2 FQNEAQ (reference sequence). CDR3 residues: CASSSGRGGRSTDTQYF. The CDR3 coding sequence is TGTGCCAGCAGCTCGGGACGGGGGGGACGGAGCACAGATACGCAGTATTTT.

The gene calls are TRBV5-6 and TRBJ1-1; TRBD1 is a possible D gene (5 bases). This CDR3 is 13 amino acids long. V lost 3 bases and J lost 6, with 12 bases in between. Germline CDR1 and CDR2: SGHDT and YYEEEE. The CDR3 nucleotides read TGTGCCAGCAGCTGGGGGACGGGGGCTGAAGCTTTCTTT. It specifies CASSWGTGAEAFF.

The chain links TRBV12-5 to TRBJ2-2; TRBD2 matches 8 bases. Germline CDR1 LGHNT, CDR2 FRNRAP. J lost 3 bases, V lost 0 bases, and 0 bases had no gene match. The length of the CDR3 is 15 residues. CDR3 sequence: CASGLVLADTGELFF. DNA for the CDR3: TGTGCTAGTGGTTTGGTACTAGCGGACACCGGGGAGCTGTTTTTT. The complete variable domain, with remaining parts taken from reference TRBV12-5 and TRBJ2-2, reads DARVTQTPRHKVTEMGQEVTMRCQPILGHNTVFWYRQTMMQGLELLAYFRNRAPLDDSGMPKDRFSAEMPDATLATLKIQPSEPRDSAVYFCASGLVLADTGELFFGEGSRLTVL.

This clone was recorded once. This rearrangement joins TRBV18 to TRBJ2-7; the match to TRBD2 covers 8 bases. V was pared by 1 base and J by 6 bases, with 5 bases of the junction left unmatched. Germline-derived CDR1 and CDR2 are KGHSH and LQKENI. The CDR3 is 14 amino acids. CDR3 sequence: CASSPLAGQGEQYF. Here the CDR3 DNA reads TGTGCCAGCTCACCACTAGCGGGGCAAGGCGAGCAGTACTTC.

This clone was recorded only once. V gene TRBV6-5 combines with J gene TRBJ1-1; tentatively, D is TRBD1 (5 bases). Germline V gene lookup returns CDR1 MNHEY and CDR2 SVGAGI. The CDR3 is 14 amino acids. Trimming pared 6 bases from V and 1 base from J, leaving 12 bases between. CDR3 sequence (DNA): TGTGCCAGCAGCGTCAGGGTCGCGAACACTGAAGCTTTCTTT. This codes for CASSVRVANTEAFF.

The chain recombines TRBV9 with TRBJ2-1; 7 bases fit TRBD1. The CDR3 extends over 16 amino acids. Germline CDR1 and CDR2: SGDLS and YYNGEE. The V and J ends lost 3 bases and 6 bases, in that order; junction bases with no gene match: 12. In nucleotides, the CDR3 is TGTGCCAGCAGCGATAGACAGGGCTCCCTCCCCAATGAGCAGTTCTTC. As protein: CASSDRQGSLPNEQFF.

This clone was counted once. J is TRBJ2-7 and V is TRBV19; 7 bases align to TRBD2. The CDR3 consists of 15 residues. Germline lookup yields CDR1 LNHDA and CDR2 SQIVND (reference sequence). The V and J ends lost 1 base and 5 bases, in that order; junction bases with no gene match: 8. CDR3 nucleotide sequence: TGTGCCAGTAGTATAGGCCTAGCGGCCCCTAACGAGCAGTACTTC. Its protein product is CASSIGLAAPNEQYF.

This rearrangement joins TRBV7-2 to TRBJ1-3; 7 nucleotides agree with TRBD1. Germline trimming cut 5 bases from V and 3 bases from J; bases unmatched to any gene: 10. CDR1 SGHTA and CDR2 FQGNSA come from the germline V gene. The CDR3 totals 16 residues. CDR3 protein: CASSLDPTGFGNTIYF. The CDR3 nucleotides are TGTGCCAGCAGCCTAGATCCGACAGGGTTTGGAAACACCATATATTTT.

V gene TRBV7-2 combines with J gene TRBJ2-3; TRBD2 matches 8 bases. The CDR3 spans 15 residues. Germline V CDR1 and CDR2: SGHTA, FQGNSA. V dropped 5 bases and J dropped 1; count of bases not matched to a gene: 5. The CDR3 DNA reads TGTGCCAGCAGCCTTCAGACTAGCGGCACAGATACGCAGTATTTT. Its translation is CASSLQTSGTDTQYF.

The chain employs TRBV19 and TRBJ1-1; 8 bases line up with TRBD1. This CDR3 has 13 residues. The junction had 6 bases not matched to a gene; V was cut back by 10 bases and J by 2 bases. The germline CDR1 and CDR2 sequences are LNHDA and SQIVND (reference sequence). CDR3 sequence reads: CATLTGDNTEAFF. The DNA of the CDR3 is TGTGCCACTCTGACAGGGGACAACACTGAAGCTTTCTTT.

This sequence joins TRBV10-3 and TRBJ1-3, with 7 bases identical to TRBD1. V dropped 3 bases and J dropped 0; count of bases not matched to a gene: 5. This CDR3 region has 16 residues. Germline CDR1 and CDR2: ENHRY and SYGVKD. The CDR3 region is CAISDRDRASGNTIYF. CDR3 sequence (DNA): TGTGCCATCAGTGACCGGGACAGAGCCTCTGGAAACACCATATATTTT.

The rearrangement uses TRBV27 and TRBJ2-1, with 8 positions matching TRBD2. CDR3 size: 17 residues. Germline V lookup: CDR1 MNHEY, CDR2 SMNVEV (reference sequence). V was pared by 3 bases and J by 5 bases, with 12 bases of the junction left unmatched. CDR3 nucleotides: TGTGCCAGCAGTTTCTCTTCTGGCGGGAGGTTAAACAATGAGCAGTTCTTC. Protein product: CASSFSSGGRLNNEQFF.

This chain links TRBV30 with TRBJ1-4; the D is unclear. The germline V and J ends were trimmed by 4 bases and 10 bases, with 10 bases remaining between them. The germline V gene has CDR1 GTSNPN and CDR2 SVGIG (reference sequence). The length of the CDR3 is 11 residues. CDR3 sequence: CAWTHERKLFF. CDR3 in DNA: TGTGCCTGGACCCACGAGAGAAAACTGTTTTTT.

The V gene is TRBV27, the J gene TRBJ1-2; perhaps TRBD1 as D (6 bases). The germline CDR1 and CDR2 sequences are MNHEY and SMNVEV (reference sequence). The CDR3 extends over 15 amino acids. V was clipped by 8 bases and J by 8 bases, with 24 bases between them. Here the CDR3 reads CASYTPTGPTGGYTF. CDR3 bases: TGTGCCAGCTATACTCCCACAGGGCCAACGGGGGGCTACACCTTC.

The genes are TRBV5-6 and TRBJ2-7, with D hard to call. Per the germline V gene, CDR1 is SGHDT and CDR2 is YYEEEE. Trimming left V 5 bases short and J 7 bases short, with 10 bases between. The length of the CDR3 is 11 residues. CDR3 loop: CASSREREQYF. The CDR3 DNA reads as TGTGCCAGCAGTCGCGAGCGAGAGCAGTACTTC.